These 21 T cell receptor beta chains came from one sample sequenced in a study of CD8+ T cells in alopecia areata listed by TCRdb under 2018. Reading the label with the study, this specimen's time point is: 4 weeks on oral tofacitinib. The intended sense of this specimen's treatment or condition label: oral pan-JAK inhibitor, 5-10 mg twice daily. The library relied on the immunoSEQ multiplex PCR assay. RNA was extracted from all samples and reverse transcribed into cDNA as template for TCR sequencing. TCRdb holds this immuneACCESS table with in-frame rearrangements only. Some clones are missing; in checked studies, unresolved V genes explain under half, and the rest has no known cause. This sample gives 110,000 to 150,000 clones in total; around 87% of them show up just once. The ten largest clones take up roughly an eighth of the sample. The sequencing used CD8+ T cells sorted from blood, collected at week 4, from a patient treated with tofacitinib. These receptors all come from a human donor with alopecia areata.

The V call is TRBV7-6, the J call TRBJ1-4; D gene ambiguous. The CDR3 totals 15 residues. Germline V gene sequence: CDR1 SGHVS, CDR2 FNYEAQ. Trimming left V 3 bases short and J 7 bases short, with 15 bases between. The CDR3: CASSLDEGLGEKLFF. The DNA for the CDR3 is TGTGCCAGCAGCTTGGATGAGGGTTTGGGTGAAAAACTGTTTTTT.

This clone was seen only once. The V call is TRBV5-1, the J call TRBJ2-7; 12 bases are a match to TRBD1. Germline assignment: CDR1 SGHRS and CDR2 YFSETQ. The ends lost 4 bases at V and 5 bases at J; junction bases unmatched: 4. CDR3 size: 14 residues. CDR3: CASSTGTGGDEQYF. The CDR3, as DNA: TGCGCCAGCAGCACCGGGACAGGGGGCGACGAGCAGTACTTC.

V usage is TRBV6-1 and J usage is TRBJ2-7, with D perhaps TRBD1 (6 bases). In germline, CDR1 is MNHNS, CDR2 SASEGT. This CDR3 is built from 15 residues. V shed 0 bases and J shed 3 bases, with 12 bases lying between them. CDR3: CASSEAPGAVYEQYF. CDR3 in DNA: TGTGCCAGCAGTGAAGCGCCAGGGGCTGTCTACGAGCAGTACTTC.

This clone occurred once. The V and J genes are TRBV9 and TRBJ2-3, with 12 bases that match TRBD2. Unmatched junction bases numbered 4, after V lost 3 bases and J lost 5 bases. The CDR3 is 15 residues long. Germline CDR1 and CDR2: SGDLS and YYNGEE. CDR3 in DNA: TGTGCCAGCAGCGCCCGACTAGCGGGAGTAGATACGCAGTATTTT. Its protein product is CASSARLAGVDTQYF.

This clone was recorded a few times. V gene TRBV2 combines with J gene TRBJ2-7; D unclear. Germline CDR1 reads SNHLY; CDR2 reads FYNNEI. The CDR3 is 15 residues long. The V and J ends lost 8 bases and 6 bases respectively, with 23 bases between them. The CDR3 region is CASGLSQDAGIEQYF. The CDR3 DNA reads TGTGCCAGCGGCCTCTCGCAGGACGCAGGTATCGAGCAGTACTTC.

The chain carries TRBV7-9 and TRBJ2-1; 9 bases agree with TRBD2. The junction had 6 bases not matched to a gene; V was cut back by 1 base and J by 8 bases. This CDR3 is 15 amino acids long. Germline V gives CDR1 SEHNR, CDR2 FQNEAQ (reference sequence). Here the CDR3 reads CASSLGPSGKDEQFF. The DNA for the CDR3 is TGTGCCAGCAGCTTAGGCCCTAGCGGGAAGGATGAGCAGTTCTTC. Using reference TRBV7-9 and TRBJ2-1 for the parts outside the CDR3, the full variable domain is DTGVSQNPRHKITKRGQNVTFRCDPISEHNRLYWYRQTLGQGPEFLTYFQNEAQLEKSRLLSDRFSAERPKGSFSTLEIQRTEQGDSAMYLCASSLGPSGKDEQFFGPGTRLTVL.

The rearrangement joins TRBV25-1 to TRBJ2-3; TRBD2 matches 7 bases. V was pared by 5 bases and J by 0 bases, with 8 bases of the junction left unmatched. This CDR3 has 16 amino acids. Germline values: CDR1 MGHDK, CDR2 SYGVNS. CDR3 coding DNA: TGTGCCAGCAGTCCCGACGGCGGGGGTAGCACAGATACGCAGTATTTT. Amino acid sequence: CASSPDGGGSTDTQYF.

The chain links TRBV4-2 to TRBJ1-4; D is possibly TRBD1 (6 bases). Germline V gene data show CDR1 as LGHNA and CDR2 as YNFKEQ. Deletions cut 0 bases from V and 13 bases from J, with 6 bases between. The CDR3 length is 11 residues. This CDR3 reads CASSQEQGLFF. As DNA, the CDR3 is TGTGCCAGCAGCCAAGAACAGGGACTGTTTTTT.

This chain connects TRBV4-1 to TRBJ1-2; the D is unclear. Trimming removed 0 bases at V and 6 bases at J, with 14 bases between. The CDR3 is 15 residues long. Germline V CDR1 and CDR2: MGHRA, YSYEKL. Here the CDR3 DNA reads TGCGCCAGCAGCCAAGAAGTGTTGCTGGGTGATGGCTACACCTTC. Amino acid sequence: CASSQEVLLGDGYTF.

The chain is built from TRBV30 and TRBJ2-2; 7 nucleotides agree with TRBD2. Germline CDR1 and CDR2: GTSNPN and SVGIG (reference sequence). V shed 1 base and J 6 bases; nucleotides not matched to a gene: 2. This CDR3 comprises 13 residues. The CDR3 bases are TGTGCCTGGAGTGGTCTAGCGGCCGGGGAGCTGTTTTTT. Protein: CAWSGLAAGELFF.

This chain links TRBV11-2 with TRBJ2-1, with 12 bases aligning to TRBD2. The CDR3 runs to 15 residues. The V gene end was trimmed by 2 bases and the J gene end by 14 bases; junction bases not matched to a gene: 10. Germline loops: CDR1 SGHAT, CDR2 FQNNGV. CDR3 nucleotides: TGTGCCAGCAGCTTATTGCCTAGCGGGGGGGCAAGAAAGTTCTTC. Translation gives CASSLLPSGGARKFF.

The genes are TRBV29-1 and TRBJ2-7; D may match TRBD1 or TRBD2 (5 bases each). This CDR3 region has 14 residues. V was pared by 4 bases and J by 1 base, with 14 bases between. From germline, CDR1 is SQVTM and CDR2 ANQGSEA. The CDR3 loop reads CSVVYRDGSYEQYF. The CDR3 nucleotides are TGCAGCGTTGTCTACCGGGACGGATCCTACGAGCAGTACTTC.

The chain is built from TRBV9 and TRBJ1-1; D ambiguous. The germline V gene encodes CDR1 SGDLS and CDR2 YYNGEE. Trimming cost V 3 bases and J 0 bases, with 15 bases left between them. This CDR3 is 16 amino acids long. CDR3: CASSDRTGSVNTEAFF. In DNA, the CDR3 is TGTGCCAGCAGCGATCGTACGGGAAGCGTGAACACTGAAGCTTTCTTT.

The chain couples TRBV29-1 to TRBJ1-5, with 7 bases that match TRBD1. The CDR3 extends over 16 amino acids. Looked up from germline, CDR1 is SQVTM and CDR2 is ANQGSEA. Trimming at V came to 5 bases and at J to 0 bases, leaving 10 bases not matched to a gene. The CDR3 nucleotides are TGCAGCGTTTCCTCCGGGCAGGGGGATAGCAATCAGCCCCAGCATTTT. Residues: CSVSSGQGDSNQPQHF.

The V gene is TRBV9, the J gene TRBJ2-2; D is unclear. The CDR3 loop spans 12 amino acids. From germline, CDR1 is SGDLS and CDR2 YYNGEE. V lost 3 bases, J lost 8 bases, and 8 bases lay in between. DNA for the CDR3: TGTGCCAGCAGCGCCGGAGCTGGGGAGCTGTTTTTT. Its translation: CASSAGAGELFF.

Worth noting for this clone: Other DNA sequences in the sample encode the same CDR3. The gene calls are TRBV9 and TRBJ2-7; no clear D gene. The CDR3 loop spans 15 amino acids. Germline CDR1 SGDLS, CDR2 YYNGEE. V lost 0 bases and J 0 bases, leaving 10 bases between the germline ends. The CDR3 DNA reads TGTGCCAGCAGCGTAGAGGGCGGATCCTCCTACGAGCAGTACTTC. This sequence encodes CASSVEGGSSYEQYF.

The CDR3: CASSEVSSYNEQFF. CDR3 in DNA: TGCGCCAGCAGTGAAGTTAGCTCCTACAATGAGCAGTTCTTC. The chain links TRBV10-2 to TRBJ2-1; D is unresolved. V was trimmed by 3 bases and J by 0 bases, leaving 6 bases between them. The CDR3 is 14 residues long. The germline gives CDR1 WSHSY, CDR2 SAAADI.

The chain recombines TRBV27 with TRBJ1-5, with D possibly being TRBD1 (5 bases). In germline, CDR1 is MNHEY, CDR2 SMNVEV (reference sequence). The CDR3 loop spans 14 amino acids. Trimming left V 4 bases short and J 2 bases short, with 9 bases between. The chain's CDR3 is CASSSGLGNQPQHF. The CDR3 bases are TGTGCCAGCAGTTCAGGGCTCGGCAATCAGCCCCAGCATTTT.

The rearrangement links TRBV6-5 to TRBJ2-7; 8 bases agree with TRBD1. V lost 2 bases to trimming and J lost 4 bases; unmatched junction nucleotides: 7. The CDR3 is 15 amino acids. Germline V gene lookup returns CDR1 MNHEY and CDR2 SVGAGI. CDR3 loop: CASSYGRQGFYEQYF. Written as DNA, the CDR3 is TGTGCCAGCAGTTACGGACGACAGGGGTTTTACGAGCAGTACTTC.

This clone was seen more than once but under ten times. The J gene is TRBJ2-3, the V gene TRBV27, with 9 positions matching TRBD1. This CDR3 spans 17 amino acids. Per the germline V gene, CDR1 is MNHEY and CDR2 is SMNVEV (reference sequence). V lost 3 bases, J lost 0 bases, and 7 bases stayed unmatched. Here the CDR3 reads CASSLIGTGPSTDTQYF. CDR3 DNA sequence: TGTGCCAGCAGTTTGATTGGGACAGGGCCGAGCACAGATACGCAGTATTTT.

On this clone: This sample includes further DNA sequences coding for the same CDR3. The chain employs TRBV4-1 and TRBJ2-5; 7 nucleotides agree with TRBD1. The CDR3 sequence is 14 residues long. The germline V gene has CDR1 MGHRA and CDR2 YSYEKL. J gave up 1 base and V 5 bases, and 4 bases lay outside the gene matches. The CDR3 DNA reads as TGCGCCAGCAGCTATGGGACAGTCCAAGAGACCCAGTACTTC. Amino acids: CASSYGTVQETQYF.